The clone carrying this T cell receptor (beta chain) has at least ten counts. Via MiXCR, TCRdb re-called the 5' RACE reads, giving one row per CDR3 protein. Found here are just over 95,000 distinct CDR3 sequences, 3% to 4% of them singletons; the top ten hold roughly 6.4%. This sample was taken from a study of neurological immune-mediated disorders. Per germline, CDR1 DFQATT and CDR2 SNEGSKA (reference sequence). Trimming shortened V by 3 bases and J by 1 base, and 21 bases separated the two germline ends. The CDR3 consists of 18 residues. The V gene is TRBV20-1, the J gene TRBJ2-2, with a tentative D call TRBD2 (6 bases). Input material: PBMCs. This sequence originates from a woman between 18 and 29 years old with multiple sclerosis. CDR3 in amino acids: CSARGPEMRDGNTGELFF. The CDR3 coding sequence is TGCAGTGCTAGGGGTCCCGAAATGCGGGACGGGAACACCGGGGAGCTGTTTTTT.